The TCR beta chain described here comes from a study of T cell repertoires in cytomegalovirus infection. Study results and caveats: CMV-specific TCR beta clonotypes restricted by HLA-C dominated the ex vivo response.

This clonotype was found many times. Its antigen remains unknown. An end of the junction does not agree with germline; a read error may underlie this. Germline assignment: CDR1 SGHTA and CDR2 FQGNSA. CDR3 length: 16 amino acids. TCRdb ran MiXCR on the reads and lists one entry per CDR3 protein. Found here are about 700,000 distinct CDR3 sequences, 30% to 40% of them singletons; the top ten hold roughly 18%. Sequencing used cultured PBMCs, obtained from culture after CMV antigen stimulation. The chain recombines TRBV7-2 with TRBJ1-4; D not certain. This receptor was identified in a human donor in good health (CMV status not recorded). Some clones in this sample may be carry-over from other donors' samples. The CDR3 DNA is TGTGCCAGCAGTTTAGGGCAGTTTGCAACTAATGAAAAACTGTTTTTT. Encoded protein: CASSLGQFATNEKLFF.